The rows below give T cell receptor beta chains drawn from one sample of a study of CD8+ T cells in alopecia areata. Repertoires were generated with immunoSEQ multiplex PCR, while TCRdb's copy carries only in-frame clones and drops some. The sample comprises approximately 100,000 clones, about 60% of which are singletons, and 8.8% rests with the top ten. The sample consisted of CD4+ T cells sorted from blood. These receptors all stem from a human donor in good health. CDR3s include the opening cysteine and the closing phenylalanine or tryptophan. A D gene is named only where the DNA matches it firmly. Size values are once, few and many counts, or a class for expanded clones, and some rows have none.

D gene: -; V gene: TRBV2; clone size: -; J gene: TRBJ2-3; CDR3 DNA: TGTGCCAGCAGTGAACTAGCACTTAGCACAGATACGCAGTATTTT; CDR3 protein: CASSELALSTDTQYF
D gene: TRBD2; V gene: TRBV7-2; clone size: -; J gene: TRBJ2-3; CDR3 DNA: TGTGCCAGCAGCTTAGGGCCTAGCGGGTTATCCACAGATACGCAGTATTTT; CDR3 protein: CASSLGPSGLSTDTQYF
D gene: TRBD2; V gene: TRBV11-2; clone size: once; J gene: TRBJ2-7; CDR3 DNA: TGTGCCAGCAGCTTAGATCCGCGCGGGGGGACTGGCGAGCAGTACTTC; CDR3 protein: CASSLDPRGGTGEQYF
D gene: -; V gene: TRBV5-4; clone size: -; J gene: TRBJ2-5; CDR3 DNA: TGTGCCAGCAGCGATGGTCCAGACAGAAGGGGTGGGACCCAGTACTTC; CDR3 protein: CASSDGPDRRGGTQYF
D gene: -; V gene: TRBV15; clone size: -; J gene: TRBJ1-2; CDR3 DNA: TGTGCCACCAGCAGAGATTACCAGGGAGATGGCTACACCTTC; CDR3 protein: CATSRDYQGDGYTF
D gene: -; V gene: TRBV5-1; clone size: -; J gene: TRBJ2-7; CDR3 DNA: TGCGCCAGCAGCTTGGGTTCAGACACGAGAATATACGAGCAGTACTTC; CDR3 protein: CASSLGSDTRIYEQYF
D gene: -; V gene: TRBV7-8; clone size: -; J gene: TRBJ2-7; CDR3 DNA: TGTGCCAGCAGCTTATGGGGCAGGAACTACGAGCAGTACTTC; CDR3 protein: CASSLWGRNYEQYF
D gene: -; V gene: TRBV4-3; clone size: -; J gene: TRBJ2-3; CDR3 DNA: TGCGCCAGCAGCCAAGATGGGCGGTTTTTCCGCACAGATACGCAGTATTTT; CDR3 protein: CASSQDGRFFRTDTQYF
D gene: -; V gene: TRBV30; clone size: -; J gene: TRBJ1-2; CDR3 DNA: TGTGCCTGGAGCGTCCGGGGGGCGGTTGGCTACACCTTC; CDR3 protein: CAWSVRGAVGYTF
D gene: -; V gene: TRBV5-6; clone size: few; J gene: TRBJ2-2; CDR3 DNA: TGTGCCAGCAGCCTGTCGGGAAACACCGGGGAGCTGTTTTTT; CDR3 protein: CASSLSGNTGELFF
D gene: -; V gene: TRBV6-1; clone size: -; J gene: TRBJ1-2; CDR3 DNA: TGTGCCAGCAGGATTGGGGCGGGACGAAACTATGGCTACACCTTC; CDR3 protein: CASRIGAGRNYGYTF
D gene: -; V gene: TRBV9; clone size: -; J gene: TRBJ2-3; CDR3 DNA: TGTGCCAGCAGCGTAGAAAGCCGACCCACAGATACGCAGTATTTT; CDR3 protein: CASSVESRPTDTQYF
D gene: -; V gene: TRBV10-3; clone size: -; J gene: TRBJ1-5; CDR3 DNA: TGTGCCATCAGTGAGCGGCAGGGCAATCAGCCCCAGCATTTT; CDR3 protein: CAISERQGNQPQHF
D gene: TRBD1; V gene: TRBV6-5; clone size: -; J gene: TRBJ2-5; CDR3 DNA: TGTGCCAGCAAACCACGAGACAGGGGTCAAGAGACCCAGTACTTC; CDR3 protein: CASKPRDRGQETQYF
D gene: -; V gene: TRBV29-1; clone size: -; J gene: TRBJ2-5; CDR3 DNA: TGCAGCGTTGAGAAAACTAGCGAGACCCAGTACTTC; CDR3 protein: CSVEKTSETQYF
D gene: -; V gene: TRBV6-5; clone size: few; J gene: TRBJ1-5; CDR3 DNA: TGTGCCAGCAGTTTTCAGGGGAACCAGCCCCAGCATTTT; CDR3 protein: CASSFQGNQPQHF
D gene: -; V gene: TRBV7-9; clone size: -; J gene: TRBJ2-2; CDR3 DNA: TGTGCCAGCAGCCCGGCGGGCGGGGAGCTGTTTTTT; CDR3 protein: CASSPAGGELFF
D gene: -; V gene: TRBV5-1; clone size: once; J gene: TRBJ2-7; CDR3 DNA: TGCGCCAGCAGCCCAAGGGACATTCCCTACGAGCAGTACTTC; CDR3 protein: CASSPRDIPYEQYF
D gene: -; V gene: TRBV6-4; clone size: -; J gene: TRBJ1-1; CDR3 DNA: TGTGCCAGCAGTGACCAGCCGAACACTGAAGCTTTCTTT; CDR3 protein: CASSDQPNTEAFF
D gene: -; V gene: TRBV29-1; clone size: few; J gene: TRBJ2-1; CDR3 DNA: TGCAGCGTTGTGAGGGGAACGGCTATCCTCAATGAGCAGTTCTTC; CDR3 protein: CSVVRGTAILNEQFF
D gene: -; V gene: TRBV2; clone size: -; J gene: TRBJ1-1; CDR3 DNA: TGTGCCAGCAAGGTCCAGGCGAACACTGAAGCTTTCTTT; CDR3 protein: CASKVQANTEAFF
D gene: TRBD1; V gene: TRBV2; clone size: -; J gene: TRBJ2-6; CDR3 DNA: TGTGCCACGGGACAGTCCTCTGGGGCCAACGTCCTGACTTTC; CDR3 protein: CATGQSSGANVLTF
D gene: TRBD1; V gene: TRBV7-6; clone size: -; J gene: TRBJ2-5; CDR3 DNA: TGTGCCAGCAGCTCCCGGGACAGGGACCAAGAGACCCAGTACTTC; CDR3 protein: CASSSRDRDQETQYF
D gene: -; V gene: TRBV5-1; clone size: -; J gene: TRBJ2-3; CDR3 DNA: TGCGCCAGCAGCATATCGACAGAAGATACGCAGTATTTT; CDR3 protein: CASSISTEDTQYF
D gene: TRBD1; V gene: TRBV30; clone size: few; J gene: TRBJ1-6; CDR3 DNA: TGTGCCTGCGGGACAGGGGGAAATTCACCCCTCCACTTT; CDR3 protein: CACGTGGNSPLHF
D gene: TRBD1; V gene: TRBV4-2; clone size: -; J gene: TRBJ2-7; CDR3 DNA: TGTGCCAGCAGCCAAGTGGGGGGACAGGGGGTGTCCTACGAGCAGTACTTC; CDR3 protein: CASSQVGGQGVSYEQYF
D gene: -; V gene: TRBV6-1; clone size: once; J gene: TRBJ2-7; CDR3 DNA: TGTGCCAGCAGTCCCCTAGGCGGGAACTCCTACGAGCAGTACTTC; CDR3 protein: CASSPLGGNSYEQYF
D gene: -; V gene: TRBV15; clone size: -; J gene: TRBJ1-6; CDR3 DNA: TGTGCCACCAGCAGGGGGACGGCCCTCGATTCACCCCTCCACTTT; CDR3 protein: CATSRGTALDSPLHF
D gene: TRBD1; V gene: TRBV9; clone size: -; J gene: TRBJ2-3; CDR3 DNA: TGTGCCAGCAGCGTAGCTACGTGGGGGACAGGGGCCACAGATACGCAGTATTTT; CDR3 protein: CASSVATWGTGATDTQYF
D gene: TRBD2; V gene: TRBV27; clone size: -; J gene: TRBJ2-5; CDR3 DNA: TGTGCCAGCAGTTTGCTAGCGGGGGGTACAGAGACCCAGTACTTC; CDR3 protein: CASSLLAGGTETQYF
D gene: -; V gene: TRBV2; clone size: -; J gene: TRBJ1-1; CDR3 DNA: TGTGCCAGCAGTGGAGGGGTGTCCACTGAAGCTTTCTTT; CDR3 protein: CASSGGVSTEAFF
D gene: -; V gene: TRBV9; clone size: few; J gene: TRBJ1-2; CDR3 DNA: TGTGCCAGCAGGCCCGAAGGGGGAACGGGGTATGGCTACACCTTC; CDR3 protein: CASRPEGGTGYGYTF
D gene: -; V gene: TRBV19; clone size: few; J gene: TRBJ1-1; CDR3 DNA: TGTGCCAGTAGTCCCGGGAAAAACACTGAAGCTTTCTTT; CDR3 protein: CASSPGKNTEAFF
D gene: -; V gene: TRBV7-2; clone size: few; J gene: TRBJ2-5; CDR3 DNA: TGTGCCAGCAGCTCCCGCCCCCAAGAGACCCAGTACTTC; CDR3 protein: CASSSRPQETQYF
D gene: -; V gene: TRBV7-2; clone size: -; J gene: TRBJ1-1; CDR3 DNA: TGTGCCAGCAGCTTATCAGGGACGGGGATGACTGAAGCTTTCTTT; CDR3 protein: CASSLSGTGMTEAFF
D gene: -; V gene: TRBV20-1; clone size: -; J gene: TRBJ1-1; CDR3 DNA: TGCAGTGCCAGGGAGGACACTGAAGCTTTCTTT; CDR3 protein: CSAREDTEAFF
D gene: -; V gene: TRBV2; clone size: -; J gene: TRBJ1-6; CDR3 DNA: TGTGCCAGCAGTGAGGGCAGGGGAAATTCACCCCTCCACTTT; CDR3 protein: CASSEGRGNSPLHF
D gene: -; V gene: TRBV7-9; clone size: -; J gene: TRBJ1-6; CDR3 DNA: TGTGCCAGCAGCACGCATCAGGGTGGGTACTCACCCCTCCACTTT; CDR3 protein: CASSTHQGGYSPLHF
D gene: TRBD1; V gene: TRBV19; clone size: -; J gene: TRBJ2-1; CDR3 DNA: TGTGCCAGTAGGACAGGGTCCGGTGAGCAGTTCTTC; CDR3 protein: CASRTGSGEQFF
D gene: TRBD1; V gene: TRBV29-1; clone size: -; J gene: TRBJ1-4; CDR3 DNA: TGCAGCGGTAACAGGGGGCGAGGTGAAAAACTGTTTTTT; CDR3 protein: CSGNRGRGEKLFF
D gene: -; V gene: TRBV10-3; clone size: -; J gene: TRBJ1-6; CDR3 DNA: TGTGCCATCCGGAGGGAATCAGGTTGGAATTCACCCCTCCACTTT; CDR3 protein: CAIRRESGWNSPLHF
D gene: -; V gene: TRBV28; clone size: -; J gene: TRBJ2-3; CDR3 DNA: TGTGCCAGCAGTCCACCTAACACAGATACGCAGTATTTT; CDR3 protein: CASSPPNTDTQYF
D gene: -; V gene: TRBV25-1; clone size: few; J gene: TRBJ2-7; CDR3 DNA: TGTGCCAGCAGTGCCCGGACAGCCTACGAGCAGTACTTC; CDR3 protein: CASSARTAYEQYF
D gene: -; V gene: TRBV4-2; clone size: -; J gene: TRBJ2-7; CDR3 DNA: TGTGCCAGCAGCGCGTCGGAGAAGGACTCCTACGAGCAGTACTTC; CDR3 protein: CASSASEKDSYEQYF
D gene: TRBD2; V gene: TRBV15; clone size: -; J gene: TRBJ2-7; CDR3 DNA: TGTGCCACCAGCAGAGATCCCAGCGGGGGGTTAGTCGTCCACGAGCAGTACTTC; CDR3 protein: CATSRDPSGGLVVHEQYF
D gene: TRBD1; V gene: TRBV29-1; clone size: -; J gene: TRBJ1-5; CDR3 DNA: TGCAGCGTTGGGGCAGGGGGGGACCAGCCCCAGCATTTT; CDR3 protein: CSVGAGGDQPQHF
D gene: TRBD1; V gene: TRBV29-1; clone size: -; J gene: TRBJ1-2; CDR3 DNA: TGCAGCGTTGAAGGAGGGACAGGGGCGAACTATGGCTACACCTTC; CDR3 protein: CSVEGGTGANYGYTF